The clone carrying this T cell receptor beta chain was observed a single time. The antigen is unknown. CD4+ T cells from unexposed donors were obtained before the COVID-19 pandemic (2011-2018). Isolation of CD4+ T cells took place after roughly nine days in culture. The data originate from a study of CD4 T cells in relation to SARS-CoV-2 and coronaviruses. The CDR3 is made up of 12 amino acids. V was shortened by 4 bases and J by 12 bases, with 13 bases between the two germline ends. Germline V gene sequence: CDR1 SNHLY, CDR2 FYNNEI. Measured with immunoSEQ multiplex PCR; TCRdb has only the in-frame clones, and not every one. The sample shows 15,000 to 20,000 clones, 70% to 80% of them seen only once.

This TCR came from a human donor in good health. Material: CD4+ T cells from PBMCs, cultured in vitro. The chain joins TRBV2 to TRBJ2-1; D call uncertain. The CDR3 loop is CASSVGSAGQFF. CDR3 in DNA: TGTGCCAGCAGTGTAGGTTCGGCCGGGCAGTTCTTC.